A single sample is the source of the 10 T cell receptor beta chains below, sequenced in a study of T cell repertoires in cytomegalovirus infection. MiXCR, applied by TCRdb to the reads, yields one record per CDR3 protein. The table records approximately 1,000,000 distinct CDR3 sequences, around 30% of them present only once. These receptors are not linked to any known antigen. The sample in question was cultured CD8+ T cells from PBMCs, obtained from culture after CMV antigen stimulation. The receptor source for this set is a human donor in good health (CMV status not recorded). Some clones in this sample may be carry-over from other donors' samples.

The chain couples TRBV28 to TRBJ2-2, with TRBD2 matching over 7 bases. The germline V gene encodes CDR1 MDHEN and CDR2 SYDVKM. V lost 5 bases, J lost 6 bases, and 3 bases stayed unmatched. This CDR3 has 13 residues. CDR3 DNA sequence: TGTGCCAGCAGTGAACTAGCGCCCGGGGAGCTGTTTTTT. Translating gives CASSELAPGELFF. Based on the CDR3 plus reference TRBV28 and TRBJ2-2, the full variable domain is DVKVTQSSRYLVKRTGEKVFLECVQDMDHENMFWYRQDPGLGLRLIYFSYDVKMKEKGDIPEGYSVSREKKERFSLILESASTNQTSMYLCASSELAPGELFFGEGSRLTVL.

Many counts were recorded for this clonotype. This chain uses TRBV7-2 with TRBJ2-7; 11 bases agree with TRBD2. Germline V lookup: CDR1 SGHTA, CDR2 FQGNSA. Losses at the gene ends were 1 base for V and 3 bases for J; bases not matched to a gene: 5. The CDR3 has 16 residues. CDR3 DNA sequence: TGTGCCAGCAGCTTAGGGCTAGCGGGGGGCCACTACGAGCAGTACTTC. This gives the protein CASSLGLAGGHYEQYF.

This clonotype came up a few times. This sequence joins TRBV7-2 and TRBJ2-1, with a weak D call TRBD1 (5 bases). This CDR3 region has 12 residues. The germline gives CDR1 SGHTA, CDR2 FQGNSA. V was trimmed by 7 bases and J by 8 bases, leaving 12 bases between them. This CDR3 is CASTWGLDEQFF. The CDR3 DNA reads TGTGCCAGCACTTGGGGCCTAGATGAGCAGTTCTTC. The full variable domain, completed using reference TRBV7-2 and TRBJ2-1, is GAGVSQSPSNKVTEKGKDVELRCDPISGHTALYWYRQSLGQGLEFLIYFQGNSAPDKSGLPSDRFSAERTGGSVSTLTIQRTQQEDSAVYLCASTWGLDEQFFGPGTRLTVL.

This clonotype has a handful of counts. The chain has TRBV12-3 or TRBV12-4 and TRBJ1-4, with TRBD1 identical over 7 bases. The V gene end was trimmed by 6 bases and the J gene end by 11 bases; junction bases not matched to a gene: 9. The CDR3 is 13 amino acids. CDR3 DNA sequence: TGTGCCAGCAGCCGAGGGGGCGCGAGGAAACTGTTTTTT. It is translated as CASSRGGARKLFF.

The V call is TRBV28, the J call TRBJ1-1; possibly TRBD1 for D (5 bases). Germline values: CDR1 MDHEN, CDR2 SYDVKM. This CDR3 contains 13 residues. The V end lost 10 bases, the J end lost 5 bases, and 17 bases lay between the germline ends. The CDR3 coding sequence is TGTGCCACCTCTCTGGAGGGGTGGACTGAAGCTTTCTTT. It encodes CATSLEGWTEAFF.

There are a few counts of this clonotype. This chain uses TRBV10-2 with TRBJ2-3; the match to TRBD2 covers 13 bases. The CDR3 extends over 14 amino acids. Germline V gene lookup returns CDR1 WSHSY and CDR2 SAAADI. The junction had 1 base not matched to a gene; V was cut back by 6 bases and J by 4 bases. Here the CDR3 DNA reads TGCGCCAGCAGGGGACTAGCGGGGCCAGATACGCAGTATTTT. This codes for CASRGLAGPDTQYF.

The chain joins TRBV7-9 to TRBJ2-3; D possibly uses TRBD1 or TRBD2 (5 bases each). This CDR3 contains 15 residues. V dropped 3 bases and J dropped 2 bases, with 12 bases sitting between them. Germline V gene sequence: CDR1 SEHNR, CDR2 FQNEAQ (reference sequence). The CDR3: CASSFRDHNTDTQYF. The CDR3 bases are TGTGCCAGCAGCTTCCGGGACCATAACACAGATACGCAGTATTTT.

The chain recombines TRBV6-1 with TRBJ1-2; perhaps TRBD1 as D (5 bases). V lost 3 bases, J lost 0 bases, and 14 bases lay in between. This CDR3 region has 16 residues. Germline V gene lookup returns CDR1 MNHNS and CDR2 SASEGT. CDR3 DNA sequence: TGTGCCAGCAGTGACCCGGGGACGGGGACTAACTATGGCTACACCTTC. It specifies CASSDPGTGTNYGYTF.

This clonotype was seen more than once but under ten times. The CDR3 region is CASSNQGYNQPQHF. CDR3 DNA sequence: TGTGCCAGCAGCAATCAGGGCTACAATCAGCCCCAGCATTTT. This rearrangement joins TRBV7-3 to TRBJ1-5, with a weak D call TRBD1 (5 bases). Germline V gene data show CDR1 as SGHTA and CDR2 as FQGTGA. Trimming shortened V by 5 bases and J by 3 bases, and 11 bases separated the two germline ends. The CDR3 spans 14 residues. The full variable domain, completed using reference TRBV7-3 and TRBJ1-5, is GAGVSQTPSNKVTEKGKYVELRCDPISGHTALYWYRQSLGQGPEFLIYFQGTGAADDSGLPNDRFFAVRPEGSVSTLKIQRTERGDSAVYLCASSNQGYNQPQHFGDGTRLSIL.

This clonotype was recorded a few times. V and J are TRBV7-9 and TRBJ1-2; the D is unclear. The V gene's germline CDR1 is SEHNR and CDR2 FQNEAQ (reference sequence). Trimming removed 5 bases at V and 2 bases at J, with 12 bases between. This CDR3 is 14 amino acids long. The CDR3, as DNA: TGTGCCAGCAGCACCTTGGGAGAAAACTATGGCTACACCTTC. Its translation is CASSTLGENYGYTF. Together with reference TRBV7-9 and TRBJ1-2, the CDR3 gives the full variable domain: DTGVSQNPRHKITKRGQNVTFRCDPISEHNRLYWYRQTLGQGPEFLTYFQNEAQLEKSRLLSDRFSAERPKGSFSTLEIQRTEQGDSAMYLCASSTLGENYGYTFGSGTRLTVV.